The following is a TCR beta chain sequence with its context. This sample stems from a study of blood T cell repertoires in COVID-19. Study details: Sources were T cells, B-cell-depleted T cells, or PBMCs; the material itself was cDNA or gDNA.

Clones were read by immunoSEQ multiplex PCR, and TCRdb kept only the in-frame ones, dropping some. The sample comprises about 140,000 clones, more than 70% of which are singletons, and about 11% rests with the top ten. Germline CDR1 is LGHNA and CDR2 is YNFKEQ. The length of the CDR3 is 16 residues. V dropped 5 bases and J dropped 0; count of bases not matched to a gene: 4. V gene TRBV4-2 combines with J gene TRBJ1-6, with 7 bases aligning to TRBD1. The origin of this receptor is a man aged 50 to 60 with active or convalescent COVID-19. Source material: peripheral blood. CDR3: CASSETGSSYNSPLHF. The CDR3 DNA is TGTGCCAGCAGCGAGACAGGGAGCTCCTATAATTCACCCCTCCACTTT.